The 8 T cell receptor beta chains given below trace back to one sample, sequenced in a study of glioma-infiltrating T cells. The iRepertoire nested amplicon-rescue multiplex PCR amplified TCR alpha and beta CDR3s from RNA. TCRdb called the multiplex PCR reads again in MiXCR, with one record for every CDR3 protein. The table includes 160,000 or so distinct CDR3 sequences, around 45% detected once. The sequenced sample was glioma tissue, nonneoplastic brain tissue, or PBMCs (not recorded which). Receptors originate from a human donor with low-grade glioma or glioblastoma, undergoing nonglioma brain surgery, or in good health (not recorded which).

This clonotype was counted ten times or more. The chain joins TRBV20-1 to TRBJ2-5; TRBD2 agrees at 8 bases. The CDR3 contains 14 residues. V gave up 0 bases and J gave up 9 bases; unmatched junction bases: 9. CDR1 is DFQATT and CDR2 is SNEGSKA in the germline V gene (reference sequence). The CDR3 protein is CSARDSGGPRAQYF. The CDR3 nucleotides are TGCAGTGCTAGAGATTCGGGGGGGCCAAGAGCCCAGTACTTC.

The chain couples TRBV13 to TRBJ2-7; D is unclear. The CDR3 covers 12 residues. Trimming shortened V by 3 bases and J by 6 bases, and 9 bases separated the two germline ends. The germline gives CDR1 PRHDT, CDR2 FYEKMQ (reference sequence). CDR3 in amino acids: CASSFITGEQYF. Written as DNA, the CDR3 is TGTGCCAGCAGCTTTATTACGGGCGAGCAGTACTTC.

The chain links TRBV19 to TRBJ2-2; possible D gene TRBD2, 7 bases. V gave up 8 bases and J gave up 2 bases, with 15 bases separating them. CDR3 length equals 15 residues. Germline V lookup: CDR1 LNHDA, CDR2 SQIVND (reference sequence). CDR3 sequence: CASRSGGLNTGELFF. CDR3 coding DNA: TGTGCCAGTCGGTCCGGGGGGCTTAACACCGGGGAGCTGTTTTTT.

About this clonotype: An end of the junction does not agree with germline; a read error may underlie this. V gene TRBV2 combines with J gene TRBJ2-2; D unclear. The CDR3 length is 15 residues. Germline V gene lookup returns CDR1 SNHLY and CDR2 FYNNEI. The CDR3 reads CASSEGNLNTGELFF. The DNA of the CDR3 is TGTGCCAGCAGCGAAGGAAACTTGAACACCGGGGAGCTGTTTTTT. Together with reference TRBV2 and TRBJ2-2, the CDR3 gives the full variable domain: EPEVTQTPSHQVTQMGQEVILRCVPISNHLYFYWYRQILGQKVEFLVSFYNNEISEKSEIFDDQFSVERPDGSNFTLKIRSTKLEDSAMYFCASSEGNLNTGELFFGEGSRLTVL.

This clonotype was counted only a few times. This CDR3 reads CASSLVAGKSEQFF. The CDR3 nucleotides are TGTGCCAGCAGCTTAGTAGCGGGAAAATCTGAGCAGTTCTTC. This chain joins TRBV7-2 and TRBJ2-1, with TRBD2 matching 8 bases. The CDR3 has 14 amino acids. Germline V gives CDR1 SGHTA, CDR2 FQGNSA. Germline trimming cut 1 base from V and 9 bases from J; bases unmatched to any gene: 5.

To note about this clonotype: This may be a read error, as it is one base from a much larger clone. The chain combines TRBV28 with TRBJ1-5, with D hard to call. The CDR3 sequence is 11 residues long. CDR1 is MDHEN and CDR2 is SYDVKM in the germline V gene. Deletions cut 4 bases from V and 6 bases from J, with 4 bases between. CDR3 coding DNA: TGTGCCAGCAGTTCTCTTCAGCCCCAGCATTTT. This codes for CASSSLQPQHF.

With regard to this clonotype: A read error may be the cause here, since a much bigger clone is one base away. J is TRBJ2-7 and V is TRBV20-1, with D unclear. V was shortened by 5 bases and J by 0 bases, with 14 bases between the two germline ends. Germline CDR1 DFQATT, CDR2 SNEGSKA (reference sequence). The CDR3 contains 14 residues. The CDR3 region is CSALGSRSSYEQYF. Here the CDR3 DNA reads TGCAGTGCTCTCGGTAGCCGGAGCTCCTACGAGCAGTACTTC.

This clonotype was observed a few times. A much larger clone lies one base from this, so it may be a read error. The J gene is TRBJ1-1, the V gene TRBV7-9; unclear D gene. The CDR3 length is 12 residues. Germline V lookup: CDR1 SEHNR, CDR2 FQNEAQ (reference sequence). For the CDR3, the DNA is TGTGCCAGCAGCCCCGGGAACAATGAAGCTTTCTTT. It specifies CASSPGNNEAFF.